Following are 3 T cell receptor beta chains from one sample sequenced in a study of T cells in Graves' hyperthyroidism and ophthalmopathy (dated by TCRdb to the late 2010s). The library was built by means of multiplex PCR. For sequencing, an Illumina HiSeq 2000 was employed. The TCR beta CDR3 regions were amplified from the RNA transcripts. The TCR CDR3 was subjected to a first round of RT-PCR using the HTBI primer set and the Qiagen OneStep RT-PCR kit. TCRdb reworked the public reads: Q25 trimming with fastp, MiXCR clone assembly, productive beta chains retained. Here each entry gathers all rows of one CDR3 protein and keeps the most common genes and DNA. Recorded for this sample are 700,000 to 950,000 distinct CDR3 sequences; just over 35% of them occurred a single time. The top ten clones comprise around 31% of the sample. The sample taken for sequencing was blood. Source of these receptors: a woman aged 40 to 55 with Graves' hyperthyroidism.

This clonotype was recorded a few times. The V and J genes are TRBV12-3 or TRBV12-4 and TRBJ1-1; D ambiguous. V was shortened by 10 bases and J by 1 base, with 16 bases between the two germline ends. This CDR3 comprises 14 residues. The CDR3 protein is CATGMEGRNTEAFF. CDR3 DNA sequence: TGTGCCACCGGGATGGAGGGTAGGAACACTGAAGCTTTCTTT.

This clonotype was seen at least ten times. The chain couples TRBV5-6 to TRBJ1-3, with no clear D. Germline V gene lookup returns CDR1 SGHDT and CDR2 YYEEEE. The CDR3 covers 13 residues. V shed 0 bases and J shed 8 bases, with 9 bases lying between them. CDR3 amino acids: CASSLVMEDTIYF. The CDR3 nucleotides are TGTGCCAGCAGCTTGGTAATGGAGGACACCATATATTTT.

The rearrangement links TRBV6-5 to TRBJ1-1, with TRBD1 matching 7 bases. The trim removed 7 bases at V and 3 bases at J, leaving 5 bases unmatched. This CDR3 has 13 residues. The germline CDR1 and CDR2 sequences are MNHEY and SVGAGI. CDR3 nucleotides: TGTGCCAGCACCACAGGGGTAGACACTGAAGCTTTCTTT. Translating gives CASTTGVDTEAFF.